This TCR beta chain was profiled in a study of shared T cell receptors in the human thymus. Using immunoSEQ multiplex PCR, the repertoire was profiled, and TCRdb retains in-frame clones only, with some absent. The table shows more than 300,000 clones, with approximately 95% occurring only once. The germline V gene encodes CDR1 MGHRA and CDR2 YSYEKL. The CDR3 has 16 residues. V was trimmed by 3 bases and J by 5 bases, leaving 20 bases between them. The chain combines TRBV4-1 with TRBJ2-7; D is possibly TRBD2 (5 bases). The source of this sequence is a human donor. The specimen was thymocytes. The CDR3 DNA is TGCGCCAGCAGCCAGGATAGGCGCGTCCCGACTAACGAGCAGTACTTC. It specifies CASSQDRRVPTNEQYF.